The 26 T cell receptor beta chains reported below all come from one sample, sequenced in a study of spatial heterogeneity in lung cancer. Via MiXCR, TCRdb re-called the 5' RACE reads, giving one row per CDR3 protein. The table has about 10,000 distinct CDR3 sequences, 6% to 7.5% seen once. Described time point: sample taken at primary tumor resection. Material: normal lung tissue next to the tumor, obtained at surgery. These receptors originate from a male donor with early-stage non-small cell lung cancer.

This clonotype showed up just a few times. The CDR3 region has the DNA TGCAGCGTTTCAGGGGAAGGCGGATACGCTGAAGCTTTCTTT. Encoded protein: CSVSGEGGYAEAFF. The chain links TRBV29-1 to TRBJ1-1; D perhaps matches TRBD1 (6 bases). This CDR3 is 14 amino acids long. Germline V lookup: CDR1 SQVTM, CDR2 ANQGSEA. The ends were cut back, 5 bases at V and 6 bases at J, with 19 bases in the middle.

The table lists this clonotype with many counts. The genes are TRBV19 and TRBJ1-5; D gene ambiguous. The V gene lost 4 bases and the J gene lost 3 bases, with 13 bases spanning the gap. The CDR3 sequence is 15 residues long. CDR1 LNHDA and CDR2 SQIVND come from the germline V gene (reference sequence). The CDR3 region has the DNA TGTGCCAGTAGTAACGGGCAAATCAACAATCAGCCCCAGCATTTT. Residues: CASSNGQINNQPQHF.

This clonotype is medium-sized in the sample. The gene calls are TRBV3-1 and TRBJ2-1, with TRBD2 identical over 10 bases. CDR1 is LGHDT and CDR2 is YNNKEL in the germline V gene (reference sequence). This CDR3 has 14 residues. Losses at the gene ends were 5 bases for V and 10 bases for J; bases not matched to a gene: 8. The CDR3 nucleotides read TGTGCCAGCAGCACCTATACTAGCGGGGAGGAGCAGTTCTTC. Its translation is CASSTYTSGEEQFF.

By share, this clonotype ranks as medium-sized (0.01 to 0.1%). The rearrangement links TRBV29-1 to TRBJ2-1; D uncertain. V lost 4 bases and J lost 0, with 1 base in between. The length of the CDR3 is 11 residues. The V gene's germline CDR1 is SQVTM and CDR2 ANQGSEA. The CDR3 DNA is TGCAGCGTTGCCTCCTACAATGAGCAGTTCTTC. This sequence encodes CSVASYNEQFF.

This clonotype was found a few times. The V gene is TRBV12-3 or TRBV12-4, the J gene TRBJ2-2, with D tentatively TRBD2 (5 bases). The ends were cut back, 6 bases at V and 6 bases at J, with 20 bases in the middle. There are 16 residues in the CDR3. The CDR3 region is CASSPPDFGSSGELFF. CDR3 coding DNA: TGTGCCAGCAGCCCTCCGGACTTCGGTTCATCCGGGGAGCTGTTTTTT.

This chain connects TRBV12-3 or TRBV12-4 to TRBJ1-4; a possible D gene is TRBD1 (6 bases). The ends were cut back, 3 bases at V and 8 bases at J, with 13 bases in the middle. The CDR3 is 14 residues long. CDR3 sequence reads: CASSFVGQGEKLFF. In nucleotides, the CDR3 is TGTGCCAGCAGTTTCGTGGGGCAGGGGGAAAAACTGTTTTTT.

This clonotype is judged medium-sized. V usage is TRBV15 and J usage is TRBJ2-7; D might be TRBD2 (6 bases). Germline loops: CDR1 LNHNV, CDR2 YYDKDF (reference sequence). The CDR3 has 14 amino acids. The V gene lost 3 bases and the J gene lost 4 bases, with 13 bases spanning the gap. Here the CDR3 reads CATSRRDGQYEQYF. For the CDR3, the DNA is TGTGCCACCAGCAGGCGGGACGGACAATACGAGCAGTACTTC.

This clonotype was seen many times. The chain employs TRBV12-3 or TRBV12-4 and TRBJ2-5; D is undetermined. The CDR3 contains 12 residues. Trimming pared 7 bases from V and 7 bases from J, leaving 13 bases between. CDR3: CASNTRNGTQYF. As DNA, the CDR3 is TGTGCCAGCAATACGCGAAATGGGACCCAGTACTTC.

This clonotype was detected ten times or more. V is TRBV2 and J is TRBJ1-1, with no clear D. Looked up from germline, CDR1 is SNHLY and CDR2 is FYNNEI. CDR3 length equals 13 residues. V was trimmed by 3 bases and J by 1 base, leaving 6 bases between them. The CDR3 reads CASSEPENTEAFF. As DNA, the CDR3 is TGTGCCAGCAGTGAGCCCGAGAACACTGAAGCTTTCTTT.

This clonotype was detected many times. The DNA of the CDR3 is TGTGCCAGCAAAAGACAGGGGGCTCTTCGGTATGGCTACACCTTC. Translating gives CASKRQGALRYGYTF. The rearrangement uses TRBV28 and TRBJ1-2, with 10 bases aligning to TRBD1. This CDR3 comprises 15 residues. The germline gives CDR1 MDHEN, CDR2 SYDVKM. After removal of 7 bases from V and 5 bases from J, the junction contained 10 bases not matched to a gene.

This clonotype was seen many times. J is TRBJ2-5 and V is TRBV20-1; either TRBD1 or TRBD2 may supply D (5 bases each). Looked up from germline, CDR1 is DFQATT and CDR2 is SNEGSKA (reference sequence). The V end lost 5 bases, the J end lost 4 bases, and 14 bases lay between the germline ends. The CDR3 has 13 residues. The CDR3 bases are TGCAGTGCTGGCCGGGACGCGGGAGAGACCCAGTACTTC. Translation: CSAGRDAGETQYF.

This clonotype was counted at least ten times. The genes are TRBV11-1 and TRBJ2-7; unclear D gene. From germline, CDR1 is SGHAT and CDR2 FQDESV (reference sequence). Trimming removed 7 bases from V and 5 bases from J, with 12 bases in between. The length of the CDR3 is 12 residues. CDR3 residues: CASTAAENEQYF. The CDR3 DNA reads TGTGCCAGCACCGCGGCCGAGAACGAGCAGTACTTC.

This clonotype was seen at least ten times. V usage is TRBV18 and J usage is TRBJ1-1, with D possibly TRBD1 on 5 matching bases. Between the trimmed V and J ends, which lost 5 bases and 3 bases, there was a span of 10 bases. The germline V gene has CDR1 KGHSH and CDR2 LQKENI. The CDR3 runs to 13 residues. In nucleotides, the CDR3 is TGTGCCAGCTCAGGGTCGGGGGACACTGAAGCTTTCTTT. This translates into CASSGSGDTEAFF.

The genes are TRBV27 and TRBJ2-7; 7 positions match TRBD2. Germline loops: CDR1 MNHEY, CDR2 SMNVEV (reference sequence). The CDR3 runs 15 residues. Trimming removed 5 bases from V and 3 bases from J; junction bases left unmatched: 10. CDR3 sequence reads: CASSHHIGGYYEQYF. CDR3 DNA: TGTGCCAGCAGTCATCATATCGGGGGGTACTACGAGCAGTACTTC.

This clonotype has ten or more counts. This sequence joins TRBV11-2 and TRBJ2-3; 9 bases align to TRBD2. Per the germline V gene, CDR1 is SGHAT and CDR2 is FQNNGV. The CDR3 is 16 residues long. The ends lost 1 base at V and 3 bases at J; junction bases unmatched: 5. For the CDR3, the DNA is TGTGCCAGCAGCTTAGTCGCGGGGGGGATGACAGATACGCAGTATTTT. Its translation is CASSLVAGGMTDTQYF.

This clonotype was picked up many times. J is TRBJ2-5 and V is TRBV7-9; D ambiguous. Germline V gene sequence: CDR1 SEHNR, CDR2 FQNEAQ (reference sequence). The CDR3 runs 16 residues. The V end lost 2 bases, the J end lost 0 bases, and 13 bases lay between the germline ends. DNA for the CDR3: TGTGCCAGCAGCTTATGGGGTGGGGAAGACCAAGAGACCCAGTACTTC. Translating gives CASSLWGGEDQETQYF. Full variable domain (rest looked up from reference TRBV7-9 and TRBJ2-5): DTGVSQNPRHKITKRGQNVTFRCDPISEHNRLYWYRQTLGQGPEFLTYFQNEAQLEKSRLLSDRFSAERPKGSFSTLEIQRTEQGDSAMYLCASSLWGGEDQETQYFGPGTRLLVL.

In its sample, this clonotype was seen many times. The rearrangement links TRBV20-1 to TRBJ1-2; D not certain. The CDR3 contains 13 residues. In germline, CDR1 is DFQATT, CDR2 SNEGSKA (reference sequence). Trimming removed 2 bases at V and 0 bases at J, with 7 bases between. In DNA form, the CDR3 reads TGCAGTGCTAGAATACAACCTAACTATGGCTACACCTTC. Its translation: CSARIQPNYGYTF.

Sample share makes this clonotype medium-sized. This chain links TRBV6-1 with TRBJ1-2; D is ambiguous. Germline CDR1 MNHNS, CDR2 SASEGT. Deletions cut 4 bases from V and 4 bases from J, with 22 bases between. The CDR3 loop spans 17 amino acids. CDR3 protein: CASSVLKALSWSYGYTF. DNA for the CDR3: TGTGCCAGCAGTGTTCTAAAGGCCCTTTCTTGGAGCTATGGCTACACCTTC.

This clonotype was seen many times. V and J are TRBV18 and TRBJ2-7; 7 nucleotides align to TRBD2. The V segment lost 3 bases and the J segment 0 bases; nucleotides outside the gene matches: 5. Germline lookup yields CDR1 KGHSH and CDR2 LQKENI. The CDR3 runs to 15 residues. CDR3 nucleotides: TGTGCCAGCTCACCGGGGGGGTCTCTCTCCTACGAGCAGTACTTC. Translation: CASSPGGSLSYEQYF.

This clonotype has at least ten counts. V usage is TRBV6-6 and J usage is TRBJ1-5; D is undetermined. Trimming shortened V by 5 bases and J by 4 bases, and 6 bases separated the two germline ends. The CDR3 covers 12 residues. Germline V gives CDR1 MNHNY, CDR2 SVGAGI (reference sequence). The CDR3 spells CASSQANQPQHF. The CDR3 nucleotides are TGTGCCAGCAGTCAGGCAAATCAGCCCCAGCATTTT.

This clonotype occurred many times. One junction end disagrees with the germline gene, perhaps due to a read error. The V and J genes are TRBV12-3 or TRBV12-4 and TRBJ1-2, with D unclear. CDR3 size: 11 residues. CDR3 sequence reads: CASSTSPHLLF. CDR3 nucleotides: TGTGCCAGCAGTACGTCCCCTCACCTCCTATTC.

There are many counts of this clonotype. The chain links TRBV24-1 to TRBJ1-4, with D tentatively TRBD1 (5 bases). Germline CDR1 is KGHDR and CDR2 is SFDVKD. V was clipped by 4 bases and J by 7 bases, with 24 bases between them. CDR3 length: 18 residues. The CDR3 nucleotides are TGTGCCACCAGTGACCAGGACGCCCGGTGGGGGGAAGGTGAAAAACTGTTTTTT. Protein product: CATSDQDARWGEGEKLFF.

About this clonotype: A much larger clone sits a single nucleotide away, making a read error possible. The chain's CDR3 is CSHAGGQGGAYEQSF. The CDR3 coding sequence is TGCAGCCACGCCGGGGGACAGGGGGGTGCCTACGAGCAGTCCTTC. V gene TRBV29-1 combines with J gene TRBJ2-7; TRBD1 matches 11 bases. Germline CDR1 SQVTM, CDR2 ANQGSEA. The CDR3 spans 15 residues.

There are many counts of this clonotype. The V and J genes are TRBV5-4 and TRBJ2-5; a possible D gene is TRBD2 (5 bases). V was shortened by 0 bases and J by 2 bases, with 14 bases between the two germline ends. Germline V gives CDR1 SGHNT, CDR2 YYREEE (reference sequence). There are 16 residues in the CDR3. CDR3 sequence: CASSLGAVETQETQYF. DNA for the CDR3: TGTGCCAGCAGCTTGGGAGCGGTGGAGACACAAGAGACCCAGTACTTC. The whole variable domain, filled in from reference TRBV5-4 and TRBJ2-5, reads ETGVTQSPTHLIKTRGQQVTLRCSSQSGHNTVSWYQQALGQGPQFIFQYYREEENGRGNFPPRFSGLQFPNYSSELNVNALELDDSALYLCASSLGAVETQETQYFGPGTRLLVL.

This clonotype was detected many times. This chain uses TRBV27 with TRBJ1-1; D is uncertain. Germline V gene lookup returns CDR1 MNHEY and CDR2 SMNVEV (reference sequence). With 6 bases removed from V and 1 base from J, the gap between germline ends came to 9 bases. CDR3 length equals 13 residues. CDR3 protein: CASSLAGNTEAFF. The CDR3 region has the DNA TGTGCCAGCAGCCTGGCAGGGAACACTGAAGCTTTCTTT.

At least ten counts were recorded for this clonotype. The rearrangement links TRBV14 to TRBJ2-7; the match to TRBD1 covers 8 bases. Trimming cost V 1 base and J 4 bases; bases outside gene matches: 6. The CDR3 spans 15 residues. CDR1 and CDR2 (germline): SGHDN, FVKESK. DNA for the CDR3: TGTGCCAGCAGCCAAGGCCCGGACAGGGTGTACGAGCAGTACTTC. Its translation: CASSQGPDRVYEQYF.